Following are 14 T cell receptor beta chains from one sample sequenced in a study of T cell repertoires in cytomegalovirus infection. TCRdb re-called the reads through MiXCR, storing one row per CDR3 protein. This table holds 200,000 to 250,000 distinct CDR3 sequences, around 12% found once. Sample: PBMCs. Receptors originate from a human donor in good health (CMV status not recorded). Some clones in this sample may be carry-over from other donors' samples.

V and J are TRBV6-2 or TRBV6-3 and TRBJ2-7; D unclear. The germline V gene has CDR1 MNHEY and CDR2 SVGEGT. The V end was cut by 10 bases, the J end by 7 bases, with 8 bases between. The CDR3 has 9 residues. CDR3 residues: CAILSEQYF. DNA for the CDR3: TGTGCCATCCTTTCGGAGCAGTACTTC.

The chain has TRBV29-1 and TRBJ1-1; perhaps TRBD1 as D (5 bases). The CDR3 sequence is 11 residues long. Trimming removed 8 bases from V and 1 base from J, with 8 bases in between. The germline V gene encodes CDR1 SQVTM and CDR2 ANQGSEA. The CDR3 region is CSSQGNTEAFF. In DNA, the CDR3 is TGCAGCTCTCAGGGGAACACTGAAGCTTTCTTT.

This clonotype has at least ten counts. The chain links TRBV7-2 to TRBJ2-3, with D perhaps being TRBD1 or TRBD2 (6 bases each). Germline loops: CDR1 SGHTA, CDR2 FQGNSA. The CDR3 has 16 residues. V gave up 1 base and J gave up 3 bases, with 14 bases separating them. The CDR3 sequence is CASSLGPGGATDTQYF. The CDR3 DNA sequence: TGTGCCAGCAGCTTAGGTCCCGGGGGCGCGACAGATACGCAGTATTTT. Supplemented by reference TRBV7-2 and TRBJ2-3, the full variable domain reads GAGVSQSPSNKVTEKGKDVELRCDPISGHTALYWYRQSLGQGLEFLIYFQGNSAPDKSGLPSDRFSAERTGGSVSTLTIQRTQQEDSAVYLCASSLGPGGATDTQYFGPGTRLTVL.

This chain connects TRBV12-3 or TRBV12-4 to TRBJ1-5; 7 bases fit TRBD1. V was pared by 6 bases and J by 3 bases, with 8 bases of the junction left unmatched. The CDR3 is made up of 15 amino acids. This chain's CDR3 is CASSPTGQNNQPQHF. The DNA of the CDR3 is TGTGCCAGCAGCCCAACGGGACAGAACAATCAGCCCCAGCATTTT.

This clonotype showed up just a few times. The chain uses TRBV20-1 and TRBJ2-1, with 8 bases fitting TRBD1. CDR3 length: 15 residues. Germline values: CDR1 DFQATT, CDR2 SNEGSKA (reference sequence). J gave up 2 bases and V 5 bases, and 8 bases lay outside the gene matches. The CDR3 DNA reads TGCAGTGCTGGGCGGGGCAGGGGGCCCTACAATGAGCAGTTCTTC. Translated, it gives CSAGRGRGPYNEQFF.

This clonotype is medium-sized in the sample. The rearrangement links TRBV7-2 to TRBJ2-7, with TRBD2 matching 11 bases. Trimming cost V 1 base and J 9 bases; bases outside gene matches: 8. This CDR3 is built from 15 residues. CDR1 and CDR2 (germline): SGHTA, FQGNSA. The CDR3 DNA is TGTGCCAGCAGCTTAGGACTAGCGGGAAGTGATGGGCAGTACTTC. Its translation is CASSLGLAGSDGQYF.

This clonotype was found a few times. The chain uses TRBV9 and TRBJ1-3, with D unclear. The CDR3 contains 13 residues. Germline lookup yields CDR1 SGDLS and CDR2 YYNGEE. V lost 0 bases and J lost 4, with 5 bases in between. The CDR3 sequence: CASSVVAGNTIYF. The CDR3 bases are TGTGCCAGCAGCGTAGTAGCCGGAAACACCATATATTTT.

This clonotype has at least ten counts. The CDR3 spells CASSRTSGVNTGELFF. The CDR3 DNA is TGTGCCAGCAGCCGAACTAGCGGGGTGAACACCGGGGAGCTGTTTTTT. The V and J genes are TRBV12-3 or TRBV12-4 and TRBJ2-2; 10 bases are a match to TRBD2. This CDR3 has 16 amino acids. With 6 bases clipped from V and 1 base from J, the junction kept 5 bases outside the gene matches.

V and J are TRBV10-3 and TRBJ2-3, with 7 bases fitting TRBD1. The CDR3 has 14 amino acids. Trimming cost V 10 bases and J 4 bases; bases outside gene matches: 11. The germline CDR1 and CDR2 sequences are ENHRY and SYGVKD. As DNA, the CDR3 is TGTGCCACCACGAGAGGGACAGAGTCAGATACGCAGTATTTT. This gives the protein CATTRGTESDTQYF.

There are many counts of this clonotype. V usage is TRBV7-8 and J usage is TRBJ2-3; 15 bases line up with TRBD2. Losses at the gene ends were 5 bases for V and 5 bases for J; bases not matched to a gene: 5. The CDR3 sequence is 16 residues long. Germline lookup yields CDR1 SGHVS and CDR2 FQNEAQ. This chain's CDR3 is CASSPGLAGGQDTQYF. The CDR3 nucleotides are TGTGCCAGCAGCCCCGGACTAGCGGGGGGGCAAGATACGCAGTATTTT.

This clonotype was seen only a few times. The rearrangement uses TRBV7-9 and TRBJ2-7; D remains unclear. CDR1 and CDR2 from the germline V gene are SEHNR and FQNEAQ (reference sequence). The CDR3 is 17 residues long. Trimming shortened V by 1 base and J by 3 bases, and 19 bases separated the two germline ends. CDR3: CASSLGAGQGKGYEQYF. The CDR3 DNA follows: TGTGCCAGCAGCTTAGGGGCAGGTCAAGGCAAGGGCTACGAGCAGTACTTC.

This clonotype was seen many times. The chain has TRBV11-3 and TRBJ2-2; D unclear. This CDR3 has 14 amino acids. Per germline, CDR1 SGHNT and CDR2 YENEEA. V was cut by 8 bases and J by 0 bases, with 10 bases left in between. In DNA form, the CDR3 reads TGTGCCAGCCGACCAAGTACGAACACCGGGGAGCTGTTTTTT. Its protein is CASRPSTNTGELFF.

This clonotype was observed many times. The V call is TRBV28, the J call TRBJ2-3; 9 nucleotides match TRBD2. Germline V CDR1 and CDR2: MDHEN, SYDVKM. Trimming removed 4 bases from V and 4 bases from J; junction bases left unmatched: 6. The CDR3 is 15 residues long. The DNA for the CDR3 is TGTGCCAGCAGTTCTCAGACTAGCGGTGCAGATACGCAGTATTTT. This encodes CASSSQTSGADTQYF.

The V call is TRBV28, the J call TRBJ1-1; D is uncertain. Germline V gene data show CDR1 as MDHEN and CDR2 as SYDVKM. With 6 bases removed from V and 6 bases from J, the gap between germline ends came to 17 bases. There are 14 residues in the CDR3. Here the CDR3 DNA reads TGTGCCAGCAGGGCGGTGAAGCCCGGTCCTGAAGCTTTCTTT. This gives the protein CASRAVKPGPEAFF.